The rows below give T cell receptor beta chains drawn from one sample of a study of cytomegalovirus exposure and HLA in healthy donors. The protocol was immunoSEQ multiplex PCR, while the TCRdb copy is restricted to in-frame clones and leaves out a portion. The data show roughly 180,000 clones, with approximately 88% seen just once and 1.2% held by the top ten. Sequencing input: PBMCs. Receptor source: a boy aged 2 to 9 in good health and CMV-seronegative. Both conserved end residues are part of each CDR3. Each record gives: clone size, V gene, D gene, J gene, CDR3 DNA, CDR3 protein. A D gene is named only where the DNA matches it firmly. Clone size is given for some rows only: seen once, a few or many times, or a class if the clone is expanded.

few	TRBV2	NA	TRBJ1-5	TGTGCCAGCAGTGGGGGGCAAAATCAGCCCCAGCATTTT	CASSGGQNQPQHF
NA	TRBV6-5	NA	TRBJ2-7	TGTGCCAGCAGTTATCGGGAAGTCGGCTACGAGCAGTACTTC	CASSYREVGYEQYF
NA	TRBV27	TRBD2	TRBJ2-7	TGTGCCAGCAGCAGCGGGAGACGGACCTACGAGCAGTACTTC	CASSSGRRTYEQYF
NA	TRBV9	NA	TRBJ2-2	TGTGCCAGCACCGGGGATAGCGGAAACACCGGGGAGCTGTTTTTT	CASTGDSGNTGELFF
NA	TRBV10-3	TRBD1	TRBJ2-7	TGTGCCATCAGTGAATACGGGACAGGGTACGAGCAGTACTTC	CAISEYGTGYEQYF
NA	TRBV7-8	NA	TRBJ2-2	TGTGCCAGCAGCTTAGCGGGGGGGCCGGGGACCGGGGAGCTGTTTTTT	CASSLAGGPGTGELFF
NA	TRBV19	TRBD1	TRBJ1-2	TGTGCCAGTCGGGCACAGGGGACGTCCAACTATGGCTACACCTTC	CASRAQGTSNYGYTF
NA	TRBV11-2	TRBD1	TRBJ1-1	TGTGCCAGCAGCTTAGGCAGGGGGTACACTGAAGCTTTCTTT	CASSLGRGYTEAFF
once	TRBV19	NA	TRBJ1-5	TGTGCCAGTACTTCGACTCAAAATCAGCCCCAGCATTTT	CASTSTQNQPQHF
NA	TRBV7-7	NA	TRBJ2-3	TGTGCTAGCAGCCCGTCGGACACCACAGATACGCAGTATTTT	CASSPSDTTDTQYF
NA	TRBV9	TRBD1	TRBJ1-1	TGTGCCAGCAGCGTAGGACAGGGGGCGTCGGTTGCTGAAGCTTTCTTT	CASSVGQGASVAEAFF
NA	TRBV15	TRBD2	TRBJ2-3	TGTGCCACCAGCAGAGATGTGACTAGCGGGAGGGATACGCAGTATTTT	CATSRDVTSGRDTQYF
NA	TRBV11-2	NA	TRBJ1-3	TGTGCCAGCAGCCGTTACAGGAACTCTGGAAACACCATATATTTT	CASSRYRNSGNTIYF
NA	TRBV19	TRBD2	TRBJ2-7	TGTGCCAGTACCCCCGGGACTAGCGGGAGGGCGAGCTCCTACGAGCAGTACTTC	CASTPGTSGRASSYEQYF
few	TRBV11-2	TRBD1	TRBJ2-2	TGTGCCAGCAGCGCAGACAGGGGGCTCCCGACCGGGGAGCTGTTTTTT	CASSADRGLPTGELFF
NA	TRBV5-5	NA	TRBJ1-4	TGTGCCAGCAGCTTAGCACAGCAACTGTTTTTT	CASSLAQQLFF
NA	TRBV27	TRBD2	TRBJ2-5	TGTGCCAGCAGTTTATCCGGGACTAGAGGGTGGGAGACCCAGTACTTC	CASSLSGTRGWETQYF
NA	TRBV18	TRBD1	TRBJ1-2	TGTGCCAGCTCACCTGGGGCCGGGCAGGGGGCCTATGGCTACACCTTC	CASSPGAGQGAYGYTF
NA	TRBV5-6	NA	TRBJ2-4	TGTGCCAGCAGCTTGGGGGGAGTACTAGCCAAAAACATTCAGTACTTC	CASSLGGVLAKNIQYF
NA	TRBV27	NA	TRBJ2-1	TGTGCCAGCTCTCTCCTCCCGGGGCAGGGGGGAATGGATGAGCAGTTCTTC	CASSLLPGQGGMDEQFF
NA	TRBV15	TRBD1	TRBJ2-6	TGTGCCACCAGCTTCCGAATAACCGGGACAGGGCTCTCTGGGGCCAACGTCCTGACTTTC	CATSFRITGTGLSGANVLTF
few	TRBV18	NA	TRBJ2-5	TGTGCCAGCTCACCTAGCGCTCGGGAGACCCAGTACTTC	CASSPSARETQYF
NA	TRBV6-5	TRBD1	TRBJ2-6	TGTGCCAGCAGTTACCAAGGGGGCACTGGGGCCAACGTCCTGACTTTC	CASSYQGGTGANVLTF
NA	TRBV19	TRBD1	TRBJ2-5	TGTGCCAGTAGTAACTACCGGACAGGGGAAGAGACCCAGTACTTC	CASSNYRTGEETQYF
NA	TRBV4-2	NA	TRBJ1-1	TGTGCCAGCAGCCAAGAAAGGGAGACTGAAGCTTTCTTT	CASSQERETEAFF
NA	TRBV27	TRBD1	TRBJ1-2	TGTGCCAGCAGTTCCCCCGGGACAGGGGTGTACGGCTACACCTTC	CASSSPGTGVYGYTF
NA	TRBV7-8	NA	TRBJ2-5	TGTGCCAGCAGCCGCCGACAGAACCAAGAGACCCAGTACTTC	CASSRRQNQETQYF
NA	TRBV5-8	NA	TRBJ1-2	TGTGCCAGCAGGAACCAGGGATCGGACTATGGCTACACCTTC	CASRNQGSDYGYTF
NA	TRBV6-5	TRBD1	TRBJ1-5	TGTGCCAGCAGACCTACAGGGGGGGGTCAGCCCCAGCATTTT	CASRPTGGGQPQHF
NA	TRBV7-9	NA	TRBJ2-5	TGTGCCAGCCACCGTAGTTACCAAGAGACCCAGTACTTC	CASHRSYQETQYF
NA	TRBV5-1	TRBD2	TRBJ2-5	TGCGCCAGCAGCTCGGGGGGAGAGACCCAGTACTTC	CASSSGGETQYF
NA	TRBV19	TRBD1	TRBJ1-6	TGTGCCAGTAGTAAGGAGACAGGGGGATATAATTCACCCCTCCACTTT	CASSKETGGYNSPLHF
once	TRBV6-4	TRBD1	TRBJ2-3	TGTGCCACCCGCCCGGACAGGGGTACAGATACGCAGTATTTT	CATRPDRGTDTQYF
NA	TRBV29-1	TRBD2	TRBJ2-5	TGCAGCGTTGAACTTCCCCCGGGGGGCCAAGAGACCCAGTACTTC	CSVELPPGGQETQYF
few	TRBV30	NA	TRBJ2-5	TGTGCCTGGAGTGTATACCCAGGGCAGCAAGAGACCCAGTACTTC	CAWSVYPGQQETQYF
NA	TRBV5-4	NA	TRBJ2-5	TGTGCCAGCAGCCGCTATAGCCGGGAGACCCAGTACTTC	CASSRYSRETQYF
NA	TRBV9	NA	TRBJ1-4	TGTGCCAGCAGCACGGGGGGAACTAATGAAAAACTGTTTTTT	CASSTGGTNEKLFF
few	TRBV29-1	NA	TRBJ1-2	TGCAGCGTTGGGTCAGGGGCCGCTGGCTACACCTTC	CSVGSGAAGYTF
NA	TRBV5-4	NA	TRBJ2-3	TGTGCCAGCAGCTTGTCCTCTAGTGGCAAGCCAGATACGCAGTATTTT	CASSLSSSGKPDTQYF
NA	TRBV4-1	TRBD2	TRBJ2-3	TGCGCCAGCAGCCAACCACTAGCGGTGGGGGGGACAGATACGCAGTATTTT	CASSQPLAVGGTDTQYF
NA	TRBV7-6	TRBD1	TRBJ2-2	TGTGCCAGCAGCCCCCCGGACAGGGGGGAGCTGTTTTTT	CASSPPDRGELFF
NA	TRBV11-2	NA	TRBJ2-7	TGTGCCAGCAGCTTAGGGACAGCTTACGAGCAGTACTTC	CASSLGTAYEQYF
NA	TRBV11-2	NA	TRBJ2-3	TGTGCCAGCAGCTCTAGCACAGATACGCAGTATTTT	CASSSSTDTQYF
NA	TRBV9	NA	TRBJ1-1	TGTGCCAGCAGCGTTCATGGCAACACTGAAGCTTTCTTT	CASSVHGNTEAFF
NA	TRBV15	TRBD1	TRBJ1-4	TGTGCCACCAGCAGAGATTGGGACAGAAATAATGAAAAACTGTTTTTT	CATSRDWDRNNEKLFF
NA	TRBV23-1	NA	TRBJ1-4	TGCGCCAGCAGTCCCAACCATCCCCATGCGGCAACTAATGAAAAACTGTTTTTT	CASSPNHPHAATNEKLFF
NA	TRBV5-1	TRBD1	TRBJ1-4	TGCGCCAGCAGCGCTACTTACAGGGGCCCCTCTGAAAAACTGTTTTTT	CASSATYRGPSEKLFF
NA	TRBV7-6	TRBD2	TRBJ2-1	TGTGCCAGCAGCCCTAGCGGGTCGGACAATGAGCAGTTCTTC	CASSPSGSDNEQFF
NA	TRBV5-4	TRBD1	TRBJ2-7	TGTGCCAGCAGCTCGTGGGACAGGGTTTACGAGCAGTACTTC	CASSSWDRVYEQYF
NA	TRBV4-3	NA	TRBJ2-1	TGCGCCAGCAGCCAAGATCCGAGCTCCTACAATGAGCAGTTCTTC	CASSQDPSSYNEQFF
NA	TRBV13	NA	TRBJ2-7	TGTGCCAGCGGGAAGGAGGAAAATAACGAGCAGTACTTC	CASGKEENNEQYF
NA	TRBV9	TRBD2	TRBJ2-3	TGTGCCAGCAGCGTAGGGCTAGCGGGAGTAGCAGATACGCAGTATTTT	CASSVGLAGVADTQYF
NA	TRBV29-1	NA	TRBJ1-3	TGCAGCGTTGAAGGGGCCAGTCAGGGGTCTGATGGAAACACCATATATTTT	CSVEGASQGSDGNTIYF
NA	TRBV4-3	TRBD1	TRBJ1-2	TGCGCCAGCAGCCAAGTGAGGACAGGAGACGGCTACACCTTC	CASSQVRTGDGYTF